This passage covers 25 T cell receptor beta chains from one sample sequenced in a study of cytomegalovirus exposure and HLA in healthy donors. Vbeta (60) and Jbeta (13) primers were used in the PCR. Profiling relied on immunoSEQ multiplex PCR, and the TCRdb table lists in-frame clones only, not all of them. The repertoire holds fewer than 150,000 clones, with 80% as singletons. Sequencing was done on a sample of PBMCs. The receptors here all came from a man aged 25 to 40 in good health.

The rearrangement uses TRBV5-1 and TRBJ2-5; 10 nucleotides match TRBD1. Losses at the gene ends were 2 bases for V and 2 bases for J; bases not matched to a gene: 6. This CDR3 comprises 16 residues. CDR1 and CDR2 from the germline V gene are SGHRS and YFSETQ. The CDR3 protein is CASSFGDRGVQETQYF. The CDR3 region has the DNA TGCGCCAGCAGCTTTGGGGACAGGGGCGTTCAAGAGACCCAGTACTTC.

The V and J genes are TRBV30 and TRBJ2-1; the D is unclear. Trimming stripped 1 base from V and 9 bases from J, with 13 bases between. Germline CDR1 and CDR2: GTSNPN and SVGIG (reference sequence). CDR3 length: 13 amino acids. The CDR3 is CAWSGALVGEQFF. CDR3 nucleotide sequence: TGTGCCTGGAGTGGAGCGTTGGTAGGTGAGCAGTTCTTC.

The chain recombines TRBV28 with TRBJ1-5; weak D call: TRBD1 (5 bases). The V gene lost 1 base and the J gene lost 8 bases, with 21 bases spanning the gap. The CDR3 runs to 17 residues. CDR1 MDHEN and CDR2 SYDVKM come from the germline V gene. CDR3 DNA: TGTGCCAGCAGTTTATCATCTTCCTCAGGGAGGAGGGAGCCCCAGCATTTT. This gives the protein CASSLSSSSGRREPQHF.

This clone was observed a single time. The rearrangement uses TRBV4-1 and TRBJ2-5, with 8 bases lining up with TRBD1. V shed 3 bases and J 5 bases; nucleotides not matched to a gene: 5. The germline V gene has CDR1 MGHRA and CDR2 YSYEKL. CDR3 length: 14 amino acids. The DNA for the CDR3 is TGCGCCAGCAGCCAGGACAGGGTAGACGAGACCCAGTACTTC. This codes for CASSQDRVDETQYF.

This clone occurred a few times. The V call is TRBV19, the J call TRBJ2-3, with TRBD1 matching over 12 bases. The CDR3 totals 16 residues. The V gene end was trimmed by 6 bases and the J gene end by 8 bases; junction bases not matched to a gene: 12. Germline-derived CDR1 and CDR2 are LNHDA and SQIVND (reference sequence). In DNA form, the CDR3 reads TGTGCCAGTAGCTCTTCCCCGGGACAGGGGGCGGGTACGCAGTATTTT. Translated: CASSSSPGQGAGTQYF.

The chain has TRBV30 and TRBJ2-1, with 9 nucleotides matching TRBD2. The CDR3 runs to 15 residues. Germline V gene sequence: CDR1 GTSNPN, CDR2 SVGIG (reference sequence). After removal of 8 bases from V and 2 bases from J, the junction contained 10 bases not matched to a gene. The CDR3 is CASSKTSGAYNEQFF. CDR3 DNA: TGTGCCAGTAGTAAGACTAGCGGAGCCTACAATGAGCAGTTCTTC.

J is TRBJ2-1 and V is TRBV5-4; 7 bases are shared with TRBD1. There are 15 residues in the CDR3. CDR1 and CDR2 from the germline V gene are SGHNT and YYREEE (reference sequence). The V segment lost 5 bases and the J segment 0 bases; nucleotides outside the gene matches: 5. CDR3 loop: CASSSDRASYNEQFF. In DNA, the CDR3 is TGTGCCAGCAGTTCAGACAGGGCCTCCTACAATGAGCAGTTCTTC.

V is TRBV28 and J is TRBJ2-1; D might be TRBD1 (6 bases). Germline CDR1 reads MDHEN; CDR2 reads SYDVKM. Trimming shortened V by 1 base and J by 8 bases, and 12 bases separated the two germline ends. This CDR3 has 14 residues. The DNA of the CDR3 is TGTGCCAGCAGTTTATCCCCAGGGGCCTATGAGCAGTTCTTC. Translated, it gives CASSLSPGAYEQFF.

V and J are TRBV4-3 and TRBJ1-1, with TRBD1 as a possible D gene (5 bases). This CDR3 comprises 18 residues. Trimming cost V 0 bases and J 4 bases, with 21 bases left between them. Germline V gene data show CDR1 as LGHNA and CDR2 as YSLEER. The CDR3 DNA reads TGCGCCAGCAGCCAAGATCTGGTTTTGGTTCAGGGACTCACTGAAGCTTTCTTT. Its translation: CASSQDLVLVQGLTEAFF.

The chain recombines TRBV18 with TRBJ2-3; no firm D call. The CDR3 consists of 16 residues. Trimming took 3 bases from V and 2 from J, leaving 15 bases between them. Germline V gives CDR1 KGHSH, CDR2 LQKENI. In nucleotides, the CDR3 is TGTGCCAGCTCACCGCGGTTAGTAGCCTACACAGATACGCAGTATTTT. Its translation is CASSPRLVAYTDTQYF.

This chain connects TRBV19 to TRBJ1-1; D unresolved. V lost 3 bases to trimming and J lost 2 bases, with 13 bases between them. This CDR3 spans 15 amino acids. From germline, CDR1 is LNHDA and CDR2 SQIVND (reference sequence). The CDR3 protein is CASSMQTGLNTEAFF. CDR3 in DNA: TGTGCCAGTAGTATGCAGACTGGACTTAACACTGAAGCTTTCTTT.

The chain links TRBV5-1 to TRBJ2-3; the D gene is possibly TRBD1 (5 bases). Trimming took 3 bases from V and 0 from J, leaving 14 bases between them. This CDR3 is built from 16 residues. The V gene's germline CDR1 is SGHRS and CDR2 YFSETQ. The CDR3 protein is CASSSRQLSSTDTQYF. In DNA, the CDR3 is TGCGCCAGCAGCTCGAGACAGCTTTCTAGCACAGATACGCAGTATTTT.

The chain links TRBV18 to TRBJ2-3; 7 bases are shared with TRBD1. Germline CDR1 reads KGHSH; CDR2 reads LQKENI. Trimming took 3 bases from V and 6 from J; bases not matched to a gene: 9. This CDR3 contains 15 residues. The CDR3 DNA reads TGTGCCAGCTCACCGAGAACACTACAGGGGGATACGCAGTATTTT. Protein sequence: CASSPRTLQGDTQYF.

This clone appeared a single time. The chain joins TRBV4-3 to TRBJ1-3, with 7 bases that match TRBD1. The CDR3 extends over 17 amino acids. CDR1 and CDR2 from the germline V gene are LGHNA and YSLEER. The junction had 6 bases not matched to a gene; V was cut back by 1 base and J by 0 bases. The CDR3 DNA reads TGCGCCAGCAGCCAAGGGGTACAGGGGAACTCTGGAAACACCATATATTTT. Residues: CASSQGVQGNSGNTIYF.

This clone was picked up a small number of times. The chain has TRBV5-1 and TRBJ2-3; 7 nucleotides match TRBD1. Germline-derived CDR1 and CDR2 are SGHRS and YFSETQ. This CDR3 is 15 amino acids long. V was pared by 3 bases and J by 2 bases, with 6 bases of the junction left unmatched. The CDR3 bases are TGCGCCAGCAGCTGGCAGGACAGGACCACAGATACGCAGTATTTT. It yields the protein CASSWQDRTTDTQYF.

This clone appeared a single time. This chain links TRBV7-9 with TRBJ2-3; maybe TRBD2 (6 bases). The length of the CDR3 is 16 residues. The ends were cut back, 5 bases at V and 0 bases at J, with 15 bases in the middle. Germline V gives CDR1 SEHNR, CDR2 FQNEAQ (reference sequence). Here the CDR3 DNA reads TGTGCCAGCAGCACATCCTTTGGGAGGAGCACAGATACGCAGTATTTT. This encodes CASSTSFGRSTDTQYF.

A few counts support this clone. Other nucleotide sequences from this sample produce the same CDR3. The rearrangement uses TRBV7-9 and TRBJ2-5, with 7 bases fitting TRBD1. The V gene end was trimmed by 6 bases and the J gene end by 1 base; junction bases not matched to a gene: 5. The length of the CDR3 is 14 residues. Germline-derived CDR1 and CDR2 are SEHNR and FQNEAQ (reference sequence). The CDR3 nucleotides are TGTGCCAGCAGTTCGGGGACAGCCCAAGAGACCCAGTACTTC. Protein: CASSSGTAQETQYF.

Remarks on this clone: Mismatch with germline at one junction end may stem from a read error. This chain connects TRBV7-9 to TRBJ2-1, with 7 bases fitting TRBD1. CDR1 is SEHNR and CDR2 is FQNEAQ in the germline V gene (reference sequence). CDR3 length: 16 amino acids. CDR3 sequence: CSSSLAQGKSYNEQFF. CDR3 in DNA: TGTTCCAGCAGCTTAGCACAGGGGAAATCCTACAATGAGCAGTTCTTC.

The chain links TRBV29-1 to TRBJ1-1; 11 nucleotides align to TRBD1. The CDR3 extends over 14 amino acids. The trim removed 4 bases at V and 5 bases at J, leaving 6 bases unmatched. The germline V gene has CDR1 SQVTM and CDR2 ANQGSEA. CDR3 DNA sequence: TGCAGCGTTGCCTCCGGGACAGGGGGGACTGAAGCTTTCTTT. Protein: CSVASGTGGTEAFF.

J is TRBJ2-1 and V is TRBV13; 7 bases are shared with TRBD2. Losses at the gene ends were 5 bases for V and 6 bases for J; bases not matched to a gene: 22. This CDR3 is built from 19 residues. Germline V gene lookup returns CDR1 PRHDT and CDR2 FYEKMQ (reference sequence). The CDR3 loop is CASSTLLWSFRSGGNEQFF. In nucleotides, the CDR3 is TGTGCCAGCAGCACCCTCCTGTGGAGTTTTAGGTCGGGGGGCAATGAGCAGTTCTTC.

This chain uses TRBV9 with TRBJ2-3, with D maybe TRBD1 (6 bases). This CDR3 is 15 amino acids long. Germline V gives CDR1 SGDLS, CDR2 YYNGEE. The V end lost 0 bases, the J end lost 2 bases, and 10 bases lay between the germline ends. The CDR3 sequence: CASSVVRGDTDTQYF. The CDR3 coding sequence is TGTGCCAGCAGCGTAGTCAGGGGAGACACAGATACGCAGTATTTT. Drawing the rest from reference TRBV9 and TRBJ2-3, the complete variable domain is DSGVTQTPKHLITATGQRVTLRCSPRSGDLSVYWYQQSLDQGLQFLIQYYNGEERAKGNILERFSAQQFPDLHSELNLSSLELGDSALYFCASSVVRGDTDTQYFGPGTRLTVL.

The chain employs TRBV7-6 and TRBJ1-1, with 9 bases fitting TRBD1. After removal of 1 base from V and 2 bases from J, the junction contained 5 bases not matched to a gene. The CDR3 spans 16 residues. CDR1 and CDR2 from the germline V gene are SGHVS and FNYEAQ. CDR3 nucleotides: TGTGCCAGCAGCTTAGGTGGGACAGGGACAAACACTGAAGCTTTCTTT. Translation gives CASSLGGTGTNTEAFF.

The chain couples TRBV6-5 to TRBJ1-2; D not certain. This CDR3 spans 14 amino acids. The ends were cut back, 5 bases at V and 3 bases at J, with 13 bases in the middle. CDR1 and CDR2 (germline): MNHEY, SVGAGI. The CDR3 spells CASSAKRGDYGYTF. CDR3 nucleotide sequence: TGTGCCAGCAGTGCCAAACGCGGTGACTATGGCTACACCTTC.

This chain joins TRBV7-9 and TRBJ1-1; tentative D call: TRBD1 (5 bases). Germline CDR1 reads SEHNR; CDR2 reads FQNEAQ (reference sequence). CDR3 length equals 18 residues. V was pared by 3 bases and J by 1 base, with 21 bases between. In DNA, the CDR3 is TGTGCCAGCAGCTTGAGAGGTTGGCAGGGAGGGACGAACACTGAAGCTTTCTTT. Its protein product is CASSLRGWQGGTNTEAFF.

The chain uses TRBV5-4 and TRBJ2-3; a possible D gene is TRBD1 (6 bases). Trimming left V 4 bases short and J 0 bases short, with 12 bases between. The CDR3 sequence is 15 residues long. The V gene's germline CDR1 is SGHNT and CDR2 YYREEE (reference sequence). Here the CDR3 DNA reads TGTGCCAGCAGCCCCTGGGGGCCGAGCACAGATACGCAGTATTTT. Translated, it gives CASSPWGPSTDTQYF.